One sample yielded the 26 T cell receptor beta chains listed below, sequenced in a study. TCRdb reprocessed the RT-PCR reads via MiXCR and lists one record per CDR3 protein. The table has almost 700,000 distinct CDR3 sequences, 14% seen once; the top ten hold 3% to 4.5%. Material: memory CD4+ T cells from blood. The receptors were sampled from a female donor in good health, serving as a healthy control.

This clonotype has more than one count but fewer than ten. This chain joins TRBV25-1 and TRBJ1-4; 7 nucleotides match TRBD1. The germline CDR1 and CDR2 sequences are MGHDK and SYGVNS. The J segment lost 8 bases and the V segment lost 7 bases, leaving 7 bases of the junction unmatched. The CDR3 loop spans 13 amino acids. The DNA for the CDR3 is TGTGCCAGCAAATCCGGGACAGACGAAAAACTGTTTTTT. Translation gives CASKSGTDEKLFF.

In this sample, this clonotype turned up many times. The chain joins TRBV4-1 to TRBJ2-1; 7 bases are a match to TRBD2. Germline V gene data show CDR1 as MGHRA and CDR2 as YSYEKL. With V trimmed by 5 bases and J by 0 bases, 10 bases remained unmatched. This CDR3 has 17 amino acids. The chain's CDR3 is CASSRAGLIISYNEQFF. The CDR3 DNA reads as TGCGCCAGCAGCAGAGCGGGACTTATCATCTCCTACAATGAGCAGTTCTTC.

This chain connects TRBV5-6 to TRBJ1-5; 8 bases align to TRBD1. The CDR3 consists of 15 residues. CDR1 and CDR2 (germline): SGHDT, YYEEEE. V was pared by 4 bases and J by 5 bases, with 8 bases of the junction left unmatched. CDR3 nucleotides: TGTGCCAGCAGCCCGGGGACAGGAATTTATCAGCCCCAGCATTTT. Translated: CASSPGTGIYQPQHF.

CDR3 DNA: TGTGCCAGCAGTTACTCGGCAGGGGCCTCTGAAGCTTTCTTT. This gives the protein CASSYSAGASEAFF. V gene TRBV6-5 combines with J gene TRBJ1-1, with D perhaps matching TRBD1 (6 bases). Germline V lookup: CDR1 MNHEY, CDR2 SVGAGI. The CDR3 has 14 residues. Trimming removed 0 bases from V and 6 bases from J, with 11 bases in between.

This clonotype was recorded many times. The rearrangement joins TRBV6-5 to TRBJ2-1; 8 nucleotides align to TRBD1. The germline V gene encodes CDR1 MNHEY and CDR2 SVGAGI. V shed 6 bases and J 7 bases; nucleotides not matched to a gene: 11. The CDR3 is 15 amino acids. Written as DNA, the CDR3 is TGTGCCAGCAGAACCGGGACAGGCGTGGAGAATGAGCAGTTCTTC. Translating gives CASRTGTGVENEQFF.

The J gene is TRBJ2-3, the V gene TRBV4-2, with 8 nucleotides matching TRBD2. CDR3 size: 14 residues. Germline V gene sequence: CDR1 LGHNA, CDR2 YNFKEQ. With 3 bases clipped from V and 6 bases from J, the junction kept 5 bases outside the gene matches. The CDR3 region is CASSQGTSQDTQYF. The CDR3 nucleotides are TGTGCCAGCAGCCAGGGGACTAGTCAGGATACGCAGTATTTT.

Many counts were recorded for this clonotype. The CDR3 nucleotides read TGCAGTGCTGACTCTGAACAGGGTCAGCCCCAGCATTTT. It translates to CSADSEQGQPQHF. The chain recombines TRBV20-1 with TRBJ1-5, with D perhaps matching TRBD1 (6 bases). The CDR3 loop spans 13 amino acids. Trimming removed 5 bases at V and 6 bases at J, with 14 bases between. Germline V CDR1 and CDR2: DFQATT, SNEGSKA (reference sequence).

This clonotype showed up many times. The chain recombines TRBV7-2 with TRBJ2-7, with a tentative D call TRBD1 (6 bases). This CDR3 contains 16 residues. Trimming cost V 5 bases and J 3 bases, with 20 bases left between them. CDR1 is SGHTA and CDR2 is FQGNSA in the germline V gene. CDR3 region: CASSPSGAQGVYEQYF. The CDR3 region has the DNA TGTGCCAGCAGCCCCTCAGGGGCCCAAGGGGTCTACGAGCAGTACTTC.

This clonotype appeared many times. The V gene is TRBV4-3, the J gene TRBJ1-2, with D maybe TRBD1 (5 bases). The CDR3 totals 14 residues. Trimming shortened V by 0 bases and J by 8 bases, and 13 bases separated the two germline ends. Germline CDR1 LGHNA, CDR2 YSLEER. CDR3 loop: CASSQDWGGGGYTF. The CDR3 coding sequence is TGCGCCAGCAGCCAAGATTGGGGGGGAGGCGGCTACACCTTC.

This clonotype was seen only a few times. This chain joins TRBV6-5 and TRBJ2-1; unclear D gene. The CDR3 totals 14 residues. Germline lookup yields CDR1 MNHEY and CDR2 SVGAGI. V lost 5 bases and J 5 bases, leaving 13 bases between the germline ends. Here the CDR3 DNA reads TGTGCCAGCAGTAACCGGGTCCTCGACAATGAGCAGTTCTTC. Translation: CASSNRVLDNEQFF.

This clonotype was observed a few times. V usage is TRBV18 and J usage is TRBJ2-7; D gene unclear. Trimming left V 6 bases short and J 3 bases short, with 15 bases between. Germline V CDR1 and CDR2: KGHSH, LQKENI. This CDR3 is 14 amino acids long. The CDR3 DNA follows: TGTGCCAGCTCTTCGACGAAAGCCGGCTACGAGCAGTACTTC. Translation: CASSSTKAGYEQYF.

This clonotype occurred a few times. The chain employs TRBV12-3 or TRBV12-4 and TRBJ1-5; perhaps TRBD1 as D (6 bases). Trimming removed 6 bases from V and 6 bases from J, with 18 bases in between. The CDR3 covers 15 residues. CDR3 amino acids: CASSPGTRGGQPQHF. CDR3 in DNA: TGTGCCAGCAGCCCAGGGACACGGGGGGGTCAGCCCCAGCATTTT.

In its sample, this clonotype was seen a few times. The CDR3: CASSLSDTTDTQYF. The CDR3 nucleotides read TGCGCCAGCAGCTTATCGGACACCACAGATACGCAGTATTTT. This chain connects TRBV5-1 to TRBJ2-3, with D possibly being TRBD1 (5 bases). Germline V gene data show CDR1 as SGHRS and CDR2 as YFSETQ. The germline V and J ends were trimmed by 2 bases and 2 bases, with 9 bases remaining between them. The CDR3 covers 14 residues.

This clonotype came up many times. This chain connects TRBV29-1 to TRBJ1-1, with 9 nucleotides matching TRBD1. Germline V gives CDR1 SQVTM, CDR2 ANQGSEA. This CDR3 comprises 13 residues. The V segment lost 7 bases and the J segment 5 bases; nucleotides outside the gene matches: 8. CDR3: CSAVQGAGTEAFF. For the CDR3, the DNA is TGCAGCGCCGTACAGGGGGCTGGAACTGAAGCTTTCTTT.

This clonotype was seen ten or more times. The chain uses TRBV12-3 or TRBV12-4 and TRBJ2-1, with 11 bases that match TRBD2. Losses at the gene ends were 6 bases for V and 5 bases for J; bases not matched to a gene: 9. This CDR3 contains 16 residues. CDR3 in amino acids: CASSPSSGGSNNEQFF. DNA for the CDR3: TGTGCCAGCAGCCCCTCTAGCGGGGGGTCGAACAATGAGCAGTTCTTC.

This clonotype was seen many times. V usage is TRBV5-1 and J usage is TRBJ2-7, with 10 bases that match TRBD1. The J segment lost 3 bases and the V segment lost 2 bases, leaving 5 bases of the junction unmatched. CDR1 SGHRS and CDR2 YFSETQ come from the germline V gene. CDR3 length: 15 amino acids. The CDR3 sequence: CASSFERDRGYEQYF. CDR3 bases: TGCGCCAGCAGCTTCGAGCGGGACAGGGGCTACGAGCAGTACTTC.

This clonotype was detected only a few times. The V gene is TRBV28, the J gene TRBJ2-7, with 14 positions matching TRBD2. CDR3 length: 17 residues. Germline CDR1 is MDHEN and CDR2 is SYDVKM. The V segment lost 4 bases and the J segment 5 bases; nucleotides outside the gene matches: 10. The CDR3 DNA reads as TGTGCCAGCAGTTCCGAACCGGGACTAGCGGGAGTCCACGAGCAGTACTTC. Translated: CASSSEPGLAGVHEQYF.

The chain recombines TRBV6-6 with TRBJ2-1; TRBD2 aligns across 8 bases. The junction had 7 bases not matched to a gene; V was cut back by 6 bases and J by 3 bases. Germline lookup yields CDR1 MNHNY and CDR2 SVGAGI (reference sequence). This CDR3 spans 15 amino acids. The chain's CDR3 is CASRTGTRDYNEQFF. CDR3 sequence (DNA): TGTGCCAGCAGAACCGGGACTAGGGACTACAATGAGCAGTTCTTC.

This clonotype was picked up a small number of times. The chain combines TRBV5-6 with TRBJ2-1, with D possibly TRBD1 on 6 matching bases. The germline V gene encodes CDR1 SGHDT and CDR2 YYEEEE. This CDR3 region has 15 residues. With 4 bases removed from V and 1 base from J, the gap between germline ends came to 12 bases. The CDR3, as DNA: TGTGCCAGCAGCCAGGACAGAATTTCCTACAATGAGCAGTTCTTC. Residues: CASSQDRISYNEQFF. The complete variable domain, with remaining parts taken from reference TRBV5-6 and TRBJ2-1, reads DAGVTQSPTHLIKTRGQQVTLRCSPKSGHDTVSWYQQALGQGPQFIFQYYEEEERQRGNFPDRFSGHQFPNYSSELNVNALLLGDSALYLCASSQDRISYNEQFFGPGTRLTVL.

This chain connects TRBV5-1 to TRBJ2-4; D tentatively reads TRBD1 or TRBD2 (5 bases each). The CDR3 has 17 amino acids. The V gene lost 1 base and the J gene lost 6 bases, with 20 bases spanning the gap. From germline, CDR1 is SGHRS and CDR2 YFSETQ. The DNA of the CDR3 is TGCGCCAGCAGCTTGTCGGCAGGGAGCGCAGGTCCAAACATTCAGTACTTC. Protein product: CASSLSAGSAGPNIQYF.

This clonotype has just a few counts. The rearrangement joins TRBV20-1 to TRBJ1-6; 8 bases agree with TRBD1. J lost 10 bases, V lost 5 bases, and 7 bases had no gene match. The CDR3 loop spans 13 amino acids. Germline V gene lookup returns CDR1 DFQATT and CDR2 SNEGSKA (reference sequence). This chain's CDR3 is CSAPATGESPLHF. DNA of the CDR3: TGCAGTGCTCCCGCGACAGGGGAATCACCCCTCCACTTT.

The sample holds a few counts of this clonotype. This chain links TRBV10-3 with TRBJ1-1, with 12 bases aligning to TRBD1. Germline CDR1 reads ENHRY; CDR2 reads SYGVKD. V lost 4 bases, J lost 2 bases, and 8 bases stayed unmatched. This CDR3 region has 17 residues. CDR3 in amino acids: CAISGGQGAFVNTEAFF. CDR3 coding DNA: TGTGCCATCAGTGGGGGACAGGGGGCGTTTGTAAACACTGAAGCTTTCTTT.

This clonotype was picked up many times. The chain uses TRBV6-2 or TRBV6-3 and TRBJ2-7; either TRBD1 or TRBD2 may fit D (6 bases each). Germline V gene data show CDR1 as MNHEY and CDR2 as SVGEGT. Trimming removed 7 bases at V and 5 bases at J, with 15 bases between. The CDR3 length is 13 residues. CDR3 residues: CASTFIGGHEQYF. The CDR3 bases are TGTGCCAGCACCTTCATCGGGGGCCACGAGCAGTACTTC.

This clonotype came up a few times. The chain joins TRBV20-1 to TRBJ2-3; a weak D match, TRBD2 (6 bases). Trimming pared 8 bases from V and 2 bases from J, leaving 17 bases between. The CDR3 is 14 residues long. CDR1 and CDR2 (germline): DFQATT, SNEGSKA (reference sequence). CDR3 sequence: CSLFRDSYTDTQYF. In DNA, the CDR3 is TGCAGTTTGTTCCGGGACTCTTACACAGATACGCAGTATTTT.

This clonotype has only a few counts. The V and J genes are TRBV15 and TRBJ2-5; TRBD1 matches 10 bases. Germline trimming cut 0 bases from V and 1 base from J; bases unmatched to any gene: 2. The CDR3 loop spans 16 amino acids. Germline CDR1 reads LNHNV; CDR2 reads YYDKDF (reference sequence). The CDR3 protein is CATSRDGTGVQETQYF. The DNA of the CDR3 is TGTGCCACCAGCAGAGATGGGACAGGGGTCCAAGAGACCCAGTACTTC.

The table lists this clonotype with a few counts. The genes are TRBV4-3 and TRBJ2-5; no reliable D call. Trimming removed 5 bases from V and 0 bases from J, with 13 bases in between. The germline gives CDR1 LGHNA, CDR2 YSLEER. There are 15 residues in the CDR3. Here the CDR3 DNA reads TGCGCCAGCAGCGTTAACTGGGCGGACCAAGAGACCCAGTACTTC. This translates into CASSVNWADQETQYF.